This T cell receptor beta chain emerged from a study of T cell changes during pregnancy in multiple sclerosis. Germline values: CDR1 SGHNT, CDR2 YYREEE (reference sequence). Trimming took off 4 bases at V and 4 bases at J, with 14 bases between the two ends. CDR3 length: 14 residues. TCRdb keeps only in-frame clones here, not all; method: immunoSEQ multiplex PCR. The repertoire includes about 41,000 clones, roughly 90% of them detected once, and about 6.7% sits in the top ten. Sequencing was performed on CD8+ T cells from peripheral blood mononuclear cells, taken in the third trimester of pregnancy. The clonotype comes from a female donor with multiple sclerosis, enrolled in a pregnancy study. The chain uses TRBV5-4 and TRBJ1-2; D is ambiguous. The CDR3 DNA reads TGTGCCAGCAGCCCGAAGATGGGGAGCTATGGCTACACCTTC. It encodes CASSPKMGSYGYTF.